One sample yielded the 2 T cell receptor beta chains listed below, sequenced in a study of OX40 agonist ivuxolimab in advanced cancers. Repertoires were generated with immunoSEQ multiplex PCR, while TCRdb's copy carries only in-frame clones and drops some. The sample lists tens of thousands of clones, nearly 90% occurring once. Specimen: CD4+ or CD8+ T cells sorted from blood, collected in a trial of the OX40 agonist ivuxolimab. These receptors originate from an adult with an advanced solid tumor such as melanoma, head and neck, liver or kidney cancer.

This clone appeared once. In nucleotides, the CDR3 is TGTGCCAGCAGCTTACAGCGGGGGGGCCGCGAGACCCAGTACTTC. Its translation: CASSLQRGGRETQYF. The V and J genes are TRBV7-2 and TRBJ2-5; TRBD2 aligns across 10 bases. Germline assignment: CDR1 SGHTA and CDR2 FQGNSA. The CDR3 has 15 residues. V shed 2 bases and J 5 bases; nucleotides not matched to a gene: 5. Full variable domain (outside the CDR3, taken from reference TRBV7-2 and TRBJ2-5): GAGVSQSPSNKVTEKGKDVELRCDPISGHTALYWYRQSLGQGLEFLIYFQGNSAPDKSGLPSDRFSAERTGGSVSTLTIQRTQQEDSAVYLCASSLQRGGRETQYFGPGTRLLVL.

The chain combines TRBV5-4 with TRBJ1-1; D unresolved. The germline V gene encodes CDR1 SGHNT and CDR2 YYREEE (reference sequence). This CDR3 comprises 14 residues. Trimming cost V 4 bases and J 4 bases, with 14 bases left between them. CDR3 DNA: TGTGCCAGCAGCAAGTTCAAGGGCTCCACTGAAGCTTTCTTT. This encodes CASSKFKGSTEAFF.